The 9 T cell receptor beta chains listed next were all sequenced from one sample in a study of regulatory T cells in long-lasting Graves disease. TCR beta libraries were built with iRepertoire HTBI primers and Arm-PCR of CDR3 regions. TCRdb reprocessed the multiplex PCR reads via MiXCR and lists one record per CDR3 protein. Altogether around 400,000 distinct CDR3 sequences are present, 12% being singletons, with the ten largest covering approximately 17%. Time point denoted: newly diagnosed GD, antithyroid drugs for less than 3 months. RNA isolated from PBMCs was used to make the TCR library. These data were also reused for a study on T cells in Graves' hyperthyroidism and ophthalmopathy.

This specimen consisted of peripheral blood mononuclear cells (PBMCs), obtained at new diagnosis, from a patient treated with antithyroid drugs. These TCRs come from a woman between 18 and 29 years old with Graves disease.

Many counts were recorded for this clonotype. The V gene is TRBV6-1, the J gene TRBJ1-5, with D perhaps matching TRBD1 (5 bases). V was cut by 4 bases and J by 4 bases, with 11 bases left in between. CDR3 size: 14 residues. The germline V gene has CDR1 MNHNS and CDR2 SASEGT. This chain's CDR3 is CASSGTRGNQPQHF. As DNA, the CDR3 is TGTGCCAGCAGTGGGACAAGAGGGAATCAGCCCCAGCATTTT.

This chain joins TRBV3-1 and TRBJ1-1; D unresolved. V lost 0 bases, J lost 1 base, and 6 bases lay in between. This CDR3 has 14 amino acids. The germline CDR1 and CDR2 sequences are LGHDT and YNNKEL (reference sequence). CDR3 nucleotides: TGTGCCAGCAGCCAAGAATGGCAGAACACTGAAGCTTTCTTT. It encodes CASSQEWQNTEAFF.

The table lists this clonotype with many counts. The chain couples TRBV11-2 to TRBJ2-7, with TRBD2 as a possible D gene (6 bases). Trimming cost V 2 bases and J 4 bases, with 18 bases left between them. Per germline, CDR1 SGHAT and CDR2 FQNNGV. This CDR3 has 16 amino acids. For the CDR3, the DNA is TGTGCCAGCAGCTTACGGCCGGGGGACGGGCGTTACGAGCAGTACGTC. Translating gives CASSLRPGDGRYEQYV.

This clonotype was counted many times. The chain employs TRBV12-3 or TRBV12-4 and TRBJ2-7; maybe TRBD1 (6 bases). The CDR3 sequence is 15 residues long. V lost 5 bases and J lost 5, with 19 bases in between. This CDR3 is CASSRNGGARHEQYV. The CDR3 DNA reads as TGTGCCAGCAGTCGAAATGGGGGCGCGAGGCACGAGCAGTACGTC.

This clonotype was observed many times. The CDR3 reads CASSLAPGQVDVQYF. The CDR3, as DNA: TGTGCCAGCAGCTTAGCCCCGGGACAGGTGGATGTGCAGTACTTC. The chain uses TRBV11-2 and TRBJ2-7; 8 nucleotides match TRBD1. Looked up from germline, CDR1 is SGHAT and CDR2 is FQNNGV. The CDR3 runs 15 residues. The V segment lost 1 base and the J segment 9 bases; nucleotides outside the gene matches: 11.

This clonotype was seen more than once but under ten times. The CDR3 DNA reads as TGTGCCAGCAGCAGACCCGGGTCTTGGAACACTGAAGCTTTCTTT. Its protein is CASSRPGSWNTEAFF. This rearrangement joins TRBV6-1 to TRBJ1-1; D remains unclear. Trimming removed 6 bases at V and 1 base at J, with 15 bases between. CDR1 is MNHNS, CDR2 SASEGT, per germline. This CDR3 comprises 15 residues.

This clonotype was observed at least ten times. This chain connects TRBV5-6 to TRBJ1-1, with a tentative D call TRBD1 (6 bases). Trimming stripped 4 bases from V and 4 bases from J, with 14 bases between. Germline assignment: CDR1 SGHDT and CDR2 YYEEEE. The CDR3 contains 14 residues. The CDR3: CASSATGGGTEAFF. The CDR3 DNA reads as TGTGCCAGCAGCGCGACGGGAGGGGGCACTGAAGCTTTCTTT.

This clonotype has at least ten counts. CDR3: CAISVAGLSGEQFF. CDR3 nucleotides: TGTGCCATCAGTGTAGCGGGGCTTTCCGGTGAGCAGTTCTTC. The rearrangement links TRBV10-3 to TRBJ2-3, with 8 nucleotides matching TRBD2. The J call may be faulty, since TRBJ2-1 better matches the DNA end. The CDR3 totals 14 residues. Germline V CDR1 and CDR2: ENHRY, SYGVKD.

In its sample, this clonotype was seen many times. The chain combines TRBV7-6 with TRBJ1-2; D is perhaps TRBD1 (6 bases). CDR1 and CDR2 from the germline V gene are SGHVS and FNYEAQ. Trimming shortened V by 0 bases and J by 8 bases, and 19 bases separated the two germline ends. CDR3 size: 16 residues. CDR3 amino acids: CASSLAGAGSGVGYTF. In DNA, the CDR3 is TGTGCCAGCAGCTTAGCCGGGGCGGGCTCAGGGGTAGGCTACACCTTC.